These 25 T cell receptor beta chains came from one sample sequenced in a study of PD-L1 blockade in urothelial cancer listed by TCRdb under 2017. Library construction relied on the immunoSEQ multiplex PCR assay. The clones in this table, taken by TCRdb from immuneACCESS, are in-frame only. Not every clone is retained; where verified, under half of the shortfall comes from an unresolved V gene, and the cause of the rest is unknown. This sample comprises around 63,000 clones, approximately 75% of them detected only once. The ten top clones hold 1.6% of the sample. The time point label corresponds to: pretreatment peripheral blood. This specimen was PBMCs, taken around atezolizumab (anti-PD-L1) treatment. Receptors were obtained from an older man with urothelial cancer.

The chain couples TRBV9 to TRBJ2-7; 8 nucleotides match TRBD2. In germline, CDR1 is SGDLS, CDR2 YYNGEE. The CDR3 runs to 14 residues. With V trimmed by 2 bases and J by 3 bases, 4 bases remained unmatched. The CDR3 bases are TGTGCCAGCAGCGTCGGGGGGGAGGACTACGAGCAGTACTTC. Translated: CASSVGGEDYEQYF.

V and J are TRBV19 and TRBJ2-3; TRBD2 agrees at 13 bases. Per germline, CDR1 LNHDA and CDR2 SQIVND (reference sequence). Trimming took 5 bases from V and 0 from J; bases not matched to a gene: 8. There are 18 residues in the CDR3. CDR3 in DNA: TGTGCCAGTAGTGACGCAGGGACTAGCGGGACTAGCACAGATACGCAGTATTTT. Protein sequence: CASSDAGTSGTSTDTQYF. Supplemented by reference TRBV19 and TRBJ2-3, the full variable domain reads DGGITQSPKYLFRKEGQNVTLSCEQNLNHDAMYWYRQDPGQGLRLIYYSQIVNDFQKGDIAEGYSVSREKKESFPLTVTSAQKNPTAFYLCASSDAGTSGTSTDTQYFGPGTRLTVL.

This clone was recorded many times. V usage is TRBV11-2 and J usage is TRBJ2-5; TRBD2 matches at 7 bases. The CDR3 sequence is 16 residues long. The germline V gene has CDR1 SGHAT and CDR2 FQNNGV. Germline trimming cut 1 base from V and 4 bases from J; bases unmatched to any gene: 9. Here the CDR3 DNA reads TGTGCCAGCAGCTTAGGCGGGGAGGGACCTCCAGAGACCCAGTACTTC. Translation gives CASSLGGEGPPETQYF. Full variable domain (remainder filled in from reference TRBV11-2 and TRBJ2-5): EAGVAQSPRYKIIEKRQSVAFWCNPISGHATLYWYQQILGQGPKLLIQFQNNGVVDDSQLPKDRFSAERLKGVDSTLKIQPAKLEDSAVYLCASSLGGEGPPETQYFGPGTRLLVL.

The chain employs TRBV4-3 and TRBJ1-1; no clear D gene. CDR1 and CDR2 from the germline V gene are LGHNA and YSLEER. V lost 2 bases to trimming and J lost 11 bases, with 15 bases between them. The CDR3 is 13 amino acids. The CDR3 here is CASSQKSSSYAFF. The CDR3 DNA reads TGCGCCAGCAGCCAAAAATCTAGCAGTTATGCTTTCTTT.

V and J are TRBV5-1 and TRBJ1-1, with TRBD1 matching 10 bases. V dropped 6 bases and J dropped 3; count of bases not matched to a gene: 5. The germline CDR1 and CDR2 sequences are SGHRS and YFSETQ. The CDR3 has 14 residues. The chain's CDR3 is CASNRQGADTEAFF. DNA for the CDR3: TGCGCCAGCAACCGACAGGGGGCGGACACTGAAGCTTTCTTT.

The chain employs TRBV2 and TRBJ2-5, with D tentatively TRBD2 (6 bases). The CDR3 is made up of 15 amino acids. CDR1 is SNHLY and CDR2 is FYNNEI in the germline V gene. The V and J ends lost 6 bases and 4 bases respectively, with 18 bases between them. CDR3 sequence reads: CASSRRGGIGETQYF. The CDR3, as DNA: TGTGCCAGCAGCCGAAGGGGCGGGATCGGAGAGACCCAGTACTTC.

V gene TRBV7-8 combines with J gene TRBJ2-7; TRBD2 is a possible D gene (5 bases). V was shortened by 1 base and J by 4 bases, with 11 bases between the two germline ends. The CDR3 loop spans 14 amino acids. From germline, CDR1 is SGHVS and CDR2 FQNEAQ. CDR3 sequence (DNA): TGTGCCAGCAGCTTAGACGGAGGCTTATACGAGCAGTACTTC. This gives the protein CASSLDGGLYEQYF.

The chain links TRBV7-8 to TRBJ1-1; D uncertain. CDR1 is SGHVS, CDR2 FQNEAQ, per germline. The CDR3 is 14 residues long. Trimming took 3 bases from V and 1 from J, leaving 9 bases between them. CDR3 in DNA: TGTGCCAGCAGCTTTTCTGAGGGGAACACTGAAGCTTTCTTT. Its translation is CASSFSEGNTEAFF.

The chain carries TRBV2 and TRBJ2-6; 7 nucleotides agree with TRBD1. There are 19 residues in the CDR3. The V gene's germline CDR1 is SNHLY and CDR2 FYNNEI. V was pared by 5 bases and J by 4 bases, with 17 bases of the junction left unmatched. As DNA, the CDR3 is TGTGCCAGCAGTACTATGACAGGGTTAGAAGCCTCCGGGGCCAACGTCCTGACTTTC. Residues: CASSTMTGLEASGANVLTF.

The J gene is TRBJ1-2, the V gene TRBV25-1; D is ambiguous. The CDR3 is 13 residues long. The germline V and J ends were trimmed by 3 bases and 4 bases, with 9 bases remaining between them. Germline lookup yields CDR1 MGHDK and CDR2 SYGVNS. CDR3 amino acids: CASSDRNLYGYTF. CDR3 bases: TGTGCCAGCAGTGACAGGAACCTCTATGGCTACACCTTC.

This clone was counted a few times. The CDR3 reads CSVVHRGYGYTF. The DNA for the CDR3 is TGCAGCGTTGTACACAGGGGGTATGGCTACACCTTC. The genes are TRBV29-1 and TRBJ1-2; 8 bases line up with TRBD1. The germline V gene has CDR1 SQVTM and CDR2 ANQGSEA. V lost 4 bases, J lost 5 bases, and 3 bases stayed unmatched. This CDR3 spans 12 amino acids.

This chain uses TRBV5-1 with TRBJ2-1; TRBD2 matches 9 bases. V was clipped by 1 base and J by 6 bases; unmatched bases: 5. Germline values: CDR1 SGHRS, CDR2 YFSETQ. The CDR3 consists of 15 residues. The CDR3 protein is CASSLNLAGRNEQFF. CDR3 in DNA: TGCGCCAGCAGCTTGAACCTAGCGGGGCGCAATGAGCAGTTCTTC.

V gene TRBV11-2 combines with J gene TRBJ2-5, with TRBD1 matching over 7 bases. This CDR3 contains 13 residues. With V trimmed by 5 bases and J by 5 bases, 5 bases remained unmatched. CDR1 and CDR2 (germline): SGHAT, FQNNGV. This CDR3 reads CASSQGQTETQYF. DNA for the CDR3: TGTGCCAGCAGCCAGGGACAGACGGAGACCCAGTACTTC.

This clone was counted a few times. The chain recombines TRBV5-1 with TRBJ2-7; 15 bases map to TRBD2. The CDR3 is made up of 16 amino acids. CDR1 and CDR2 from the germline V gene are SGHRS and YFSETQ. V gave up 0 bases and J gave up 3 bases; unmatched junction bases: 1. The CDR3 region has the DNA TGCGCCAGCAGCTTGGCGGGACTAGCGGGGGGCTACGAGCAGTACTTC. It encodes CASSLAGLAGGYEQYF.

The chain has TRBV28 and TRBJ2-7, with a weak D call TRBD1 (5 bases). The CDR3 covers 14 residues. V was clipped by 1 base and J by 5 bases, with 12 bases between them. Germline CDR1 MDHEN, CDR2 SYDVKM. The CDR3 is CASSLSPRADEQYF. CDR3 in DNA: TGTGCCAGCAGTTTATCCCCCAGGGCTGACGAGCAGTACTTC.

This clone has more than one count but fewer than ten. This sequence joins TRBV28 and TRBJ2-5, with 7 bases matching TRBD1. Losses at the gene ends were 6 bases for V and 5 bases for J; bases not matched to a gene: 12. The V gene's germline CDR1 is MDHEN and CDR2 SYDVKM. CDR3 length: 15 residues. The chain's CDR3 is CASSKGLLGGETQYF. The CDR3 DNA follows: TGTGCCAGCAGCAAGGGTCTTTTAGGGGGCGAGACCCAGTACTTC.

The CDR3 DNA reads as TGTGCCAGCAGCTTAGTCTCTGGGACTAGCGGGGGGGAGACCCAGTACTTC. Its protein is CASSLVSGTSGGETQYF. This chain links TRBV7-2 with TRBJ2-5, with TRBD2 identical over 15 bases. Germline assignment: CDR1 SGHTA and CDR2 FQGNSA. V was clipped by 1 base and J by 5 bases; unmatched bases: 5. The CDR3 is 17 residues long.

The rearrangement links TRBV10-3 to TRBJ1-2; TRBD1 matches at 7 bases. This CDR3 spans 16 amino acids. Germline V gene sequence: CDR1 ENHRY, CDR2 SYGVKD. V was pared by 0 bases and J by 1 base, with 5 bases of the junction left unmatched. The CDR3 nucleotides read TGTGCCATCAGTGAGTCACAGGGGTGGAATAACTATGGCTACACCTTC. Translation: CAISESQGWNNYGYTF.

A single count supports this clone. The chain recombines TRBV7-2 with TRBJ2-2, with 9 bases fitting TRBD1. Looked up from germline, CDR1 is SGHTA and CDR2 is FQGNSA. The CDR3 runs 19 residues. The V and J ends lost 5 bases and 1 base, in that order; junction bases with no gene match: 14. CDR3: CASSPSGGPGQGNTGELFF. In DNA, the CDR3 is TGTGCCAGCAGCCCGAGTGGGGGGCCGGGACAGGGGAACACCGGGGAGCTGTTTTTT.

V gene TRBV12-5 combines with J gene TRBJ2-1; 8 bases are shared with TRBD1. The germline CDR1 and CDR2 sequences are LGHNT and FRNRAP. Losses at the gene ends were 4 bases for V and 13 bases for J; bases not matched to a gene: 6. CDR3 length: 12 amino acids. CDR3 residues: CASGSSGTGQFF. The CDR3 DNA reads as TGTGCTAGTGGTTCCTCCGGGACAGGACAGTTCTTC. Full variable domain (remainder filled in from reference TRBV12-5 and TRBJ2-1): DARVTQTPRHKVTEMGQEVTMRCQPILGHNTVFWYRQTMMQGLELLAYFRNRAPLDDSGMPKDRFSAEMPDATLATLKIQPSEPRDSAVYFCASGSSGTGQFFGPGTRLTVL.

The chain links TRBV11-2 to TRBJ1-2, with a tentative D call TRBD1 (6 bases). The CDR3 is made up of 15 amino acids. V was clipped by 2 bases and J by 2 bases, with 12 bases between them. Germline lookup yields CDR1 SGHAT and CDR2 FQNNGV. CDR3 bases: TGTGCCAGCAGCTTATCAGGGGTATCCAACTATGGCTACACCTTC. Translated, it gives CASSLSGVSNYGYTF.

V gene TRBV5-1 combines with J gene TRBJ2-2, with TRBD2 matching 11 bases. The germline V gene has CDR1 SGHRS and CDR2 YFSETQ. After removal of 0 bases from V and 3 bases from J, the junction contained 4 bases not matched to a gene. The CDR3 sequence is 17 residues long. In DNA, the CDR3 is TGCGCCAGCAGCTTGGAACTAGCGGGAGTGTACACCGGGGAGCTGTTTTTT. Translation gives CASSLELAGVYTGELFF.

The rearrangement joins TRBV9 to TRBJ2-7; D is perhaps TRBD2 (6 bases). The CDR3 contains 16 residues. The germline V and J ends were trimmed by 0 bases and 2 bases, with 15 bases remaining between them. The V gene's germline CDR1 is SGDLS and CDR2 YYNGEE. The CDR3 reads CASSVAPGGGPYEQYF. The CDR3 DNA is TGTGCCAGCAGCGTAGCTCCCGGAGGAGGGCCCTACGAGCAGTACTTC.

The chain uses TRBV13 and TRBJ1-2; no definite D call. Per germline, CDR1 PRHDT and CDR2 FYEKMQ (reference sequence). Between the trimmed V and J ends, which lost 3 bases and 3 bases, there was a span of 29 bases. The CDR3 is 20 amino acids. CDR3 sequence: CASSFSLMGYEGGVDYGYTF. CDR3 nucleotide sequence: TGTGCCAGCAGCTTCTCTTTAATGGGTTATGAGGGAGGTGTTGACTATGGCTACACCTTC.

The chain has TRBV4-1 and TRBJ2-1; maybe TRBD1 (6 bases). Germline V lookup: CDR1 MGHRA, CDR2 YSYEKL. CDR3 size: 17 residues. V was shortened by 4 bases and J by 0 bases, with 16 bases between the two germline ends. The CDR3 region has the DNA TGCGCCAGCAGCCCTCCATGGGGGCCGAGCTCCTACAATGAGCAGTTCTTC. This encodes CASSPPWGPSSYNEQFF.